This T cell receptor (beta chain) derives from a study of blood T cell repertoires in COVID-19. Whole-study context: Sites in the United States, Italy and Spain provided acute and convalescent COVID-19 samples. PBMCs, B-cell-depleted T cells, or T cells were the source of the cDNA or gDNA that made up the material.

Germline assignment: CDR1 LGHDT and CDR2 YNNKEL (reference sequence). Between the trimmed V and J ends, which lost 1 base and 1 base, there was a span of 10 bases. The CDR3 length is 16 residues. Original analysis: Reference gene primer amplification in the assay estimated nucleated cell counts. The protocol was immunoSEQ multiplex PCR, while the TCRdb copy is restricted to in-frame clones and leaves out a portion. The DNA was the basis for D and trimming; V, J and clone size are from that table. The sample lists 15,000 to 20,000 clones; over 70% were seen once. The TCR originated in an older man with acute or convalescent COVID-19. The sample consisted of peripheral blood. The rearrangement links TRBV3-1 (or the pseudogene TRBV3-2) to TRBJ2-2, with D maybe TRBD1 (6 bases). The CDR3 nucleotides read TGTGCCAGCAGCCAAGTTGAGGACAGGAACACCGGGGAGCTGTTTTTT. Its translation is CASSQVEDRNTGELFF.